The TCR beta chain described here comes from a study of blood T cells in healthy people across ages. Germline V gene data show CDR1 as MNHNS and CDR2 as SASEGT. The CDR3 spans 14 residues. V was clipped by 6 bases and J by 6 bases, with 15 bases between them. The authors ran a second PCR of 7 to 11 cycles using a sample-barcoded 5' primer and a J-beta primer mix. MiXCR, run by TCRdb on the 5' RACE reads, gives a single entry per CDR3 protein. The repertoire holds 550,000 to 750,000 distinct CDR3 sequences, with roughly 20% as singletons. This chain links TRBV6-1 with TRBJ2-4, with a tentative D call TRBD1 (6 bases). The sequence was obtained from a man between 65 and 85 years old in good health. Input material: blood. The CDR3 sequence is CASRGQAGINIQYF. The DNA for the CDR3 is TGTGCCAGCAGGGGACAAGCTGGAATAAACATTCAGTACTTC.